A single sample is the source of the 10 T cell receptor beta chains below, sequenced in a study of T cell responses to AZD1222 COVID-19 vaccine. Sequencing was performed with immunoSEQ multiplex PCR; in TCRdb, only in-frame clones are kept and a portion is missing. The table has roughly 250,000 clones, approximately 93% seen once. The sample consisted of peripheral blood, taken on day 0 of AZD1222 vaccination. The receptor source for this set is an adult in good health.

In its sample, this clone was seen once. CDR3 coding DNA: TGTGCCAGTTTACCGGGAGCCAGGTCATTGCCCCAGCATTTT. Protein product: CASLPGARSLPQHF. This rearrangement joins TRBV6-5 to TRBJ1-5; D call uncertain. This CDR3 is built from 14 residues. V lost 9 bases and J lost 9, with 21 bases in between. The germline CDR1 and CDR2 sequences are MNHEY and SVGAGI.

This clone was recorded only once. The chain employs TRBV6-5 and TRBJ1-3; a weak D match, TRBD1 (5 bases). Germline V lookup: CDR1 MNHEY, CDR2 SVGAGI. CDR3 length: 14 amino acids. V was trimmed by 6 bases and J by 9 bases, leaving 18 bases between them. CDR3 in DNA: TGTGCCAGCAGACTTTCGGGGGGTCCGGGCACCATATATTTT. Translating gives CASRLSGGPGTIYF.

The rearrangement uses TRBV7-2 and TRBJ1-1, with a tentative D call TRBD1 (5 bases). From germline, CDR1 is SGHTA and CDR2 FQGNSA. The CDR3 totals 15 residues. V lost 1 base, J lost 9 bases, and 18 bases lay in between. The CDR3 bases are TGTGCCAGCAGCTTAGTATCGGGCAGGGCCGGACAAGCTTTCTTT. Encoded protein: CASSLVSGRAGQAFF.

This chain uses TRBV4-3 with TRBJ2-7; TRBD2 agrees at 15 bases. Unmatched junction bases numbered 5, after V lost 0 bases and J lost 2 bases. The germline V gene encodes CDR1 LGHNA and CDR2 YSLEER. The CDR3 extends over 18 amino acids. The CDR3 bases are TGCGCCAGCAGCCAAGATCGAGGACTAGCGGGAGGGACCTACGAGCAGTACTTC. Translation gives CASSQDRGLAGGTYEQYF.

The genes are TRBV2 and TRBJ1-2, with D hard to call. CDR3 length: 12 amino acids. In germline, CDR1 is SNHLY, CDR2 FYNNEI. Trimming removed 6 bases at V and 4 bases at J, with 9 bases between. CDR3 bases: TGTGCCAGCAGCCCGGCAGTCTATGGCTACACCTTC. Its protein is CASSPAVYGYTF. Complete variable domain (other parts from reference TRBV2 and TRBJ1-2): EPEVTQTPSHQVTQMGQEVILRCVPISNHLYFYWYRQILGQKVEFLVSFYNNEISEKSEIFDDQFSVERPDGSNFTLKIRSTKLEDSAMYFCASSPAVYGYTFGSGTRLTVV.

The chain recombines TRBV25-1 with TRBJ1-3, with D hard to call. In germline, CDR1 is MGHDK, CDR2 SYGVNS. The CDR3 runs to 13 residues. V shed 4 bases and J shed 1 base, with 5 bases lying between them. The CDR3 spells CASSVHSGNTIYF. DNA for the CDR3: TGTGCCAGCAGTGTCCATTCTGGAAACACCATATATTTT.

V usage is TRBV20-1 and J usage is TRBJ1-1, with a possible D match to TRBD1 (6 bases). Germline lookup yields CDR1 DFQATT and CDR2 SNEGSKA (reference sequence). The CDR3 totals 11 residues. Between the trimmed V and J ends, which lost 6 bases and 12 bases, there was a span of 17 bases. CDR3 in DNA: TGCAGTGCGGGCGCAGGGGTAAAGACTTTCTTT. It yields the protein CSAGAGVKTFF.

Of note for this clone: The same CDR3 can be traced to other DNA sequences in this sample. V and J are TRBV24-1 and TRBJ2-1; 10 positions agree with TRBD2. J lost 0 bases, V lost 3 bases, and 1 base had no gene match. The CDR3 contains 16 residues. Germline CDR1 is KGHDR and CDR2 is SFDVKD. CDR3 protein: CATSDASGSSYNEQFF. The CDR3 DNA sequence: TGTGCCACCAGTGATGCTAGCGGGAGCTCCTACAATGAGCAGTTCTTC.

This chain joins TRBV19 and TRBJ1-5; 11 bases line up with TRBD1. This CDR3 contains 15 residues. Germline values: CDR1 LNHDA, CDR2 SQIVND (reference sequence). After removal of 7 bases from V and 4 bases from J, the junction contained 6 bases not matched to a gene. The CDR3 DNA reads as TGTGCCAGTACTCCCGGGACAGGGGGAAATCAGCCCCAGCATTTT. Amino acids: CASTPGTGGNQPQHF. The full variable domain, completed using reference TRBV19 and TRBJ1-5, is DGGITQSPKYLFRKEGQNVTLSCEQNLNHDAMYWYRQDPGQGLRLIYYSQIVNDFQKGDIAEGYSVSREKKESFPLTVTSAQKNPTAFYLCASTPGTGGNQPQHFGDGTRLSIL.

The chain recombines TRBV5-4 with TRBJ1-6; D gene ambiguous. CDR1 is SGHNT and CDR2 is YYREEE in the germline V gene (reference sequence). V lost 3 bases, J lost 7 bases, and 8 bases lay in between. The CDR3 is made up of 13 amino acids. CDR3 protein: CASSSEPNSPLHF. The CDR3 nucleotides are TGTGCCAGCAGCTCCGAACCCAATTCACCCCTCCACTTT.